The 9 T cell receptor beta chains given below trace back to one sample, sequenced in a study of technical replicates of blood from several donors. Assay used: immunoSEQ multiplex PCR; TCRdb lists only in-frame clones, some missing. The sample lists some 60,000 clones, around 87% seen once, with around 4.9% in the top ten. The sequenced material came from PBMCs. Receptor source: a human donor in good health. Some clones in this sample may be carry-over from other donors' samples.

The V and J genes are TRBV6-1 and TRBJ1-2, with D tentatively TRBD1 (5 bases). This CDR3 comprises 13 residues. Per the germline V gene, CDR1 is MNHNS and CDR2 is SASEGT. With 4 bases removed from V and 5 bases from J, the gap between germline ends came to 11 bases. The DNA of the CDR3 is TGTGCCAGCAGTGTGGCCGGGGGGTATGGCTACACCTTC. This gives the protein CASSVAGGYGYTF.

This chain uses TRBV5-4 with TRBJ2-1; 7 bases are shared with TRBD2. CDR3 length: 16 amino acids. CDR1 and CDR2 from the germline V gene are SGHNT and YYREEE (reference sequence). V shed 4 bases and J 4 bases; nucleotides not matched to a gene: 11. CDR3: CASSARLAPLYNEQFF. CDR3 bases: TGTGCCAGCAGCGCAAGACTAGCCCCATTATACAATGAGCAGTTCTTC.

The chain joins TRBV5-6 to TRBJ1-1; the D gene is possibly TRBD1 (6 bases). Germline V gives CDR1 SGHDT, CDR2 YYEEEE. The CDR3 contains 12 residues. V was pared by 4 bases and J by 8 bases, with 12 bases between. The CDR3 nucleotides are TGTGCCAGCAGCCTGTGGGGGCGAGAAGCTTTCTTT. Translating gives CASSLWGREAFF.

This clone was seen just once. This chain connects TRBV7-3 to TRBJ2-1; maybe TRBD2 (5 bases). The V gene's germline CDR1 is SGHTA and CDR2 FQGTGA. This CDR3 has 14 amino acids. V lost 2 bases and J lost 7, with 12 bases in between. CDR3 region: CASSLFASTNEQFF. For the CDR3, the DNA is TGTGCCAGCAGCTTATTCGCTAGCACGAATGAGCAGTTCTTC.

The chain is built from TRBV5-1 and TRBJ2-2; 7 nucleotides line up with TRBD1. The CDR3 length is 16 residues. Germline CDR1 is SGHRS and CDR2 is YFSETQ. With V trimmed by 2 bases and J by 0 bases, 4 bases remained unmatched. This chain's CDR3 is CASSFRGQANTGELFF. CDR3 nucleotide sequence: TGCGCCAGCAGCTTCCGAGGACAGGCGAACACCGGGGAGCTGTTTTTT.

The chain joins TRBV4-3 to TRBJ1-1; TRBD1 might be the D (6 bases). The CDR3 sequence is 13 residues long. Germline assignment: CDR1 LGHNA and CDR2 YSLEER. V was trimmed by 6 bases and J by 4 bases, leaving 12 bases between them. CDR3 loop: CASRGRGATEAFF. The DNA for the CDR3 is TGCGCCAGCAGGGGGCGGGGGGCCACTGAAGCTTTCTTT.

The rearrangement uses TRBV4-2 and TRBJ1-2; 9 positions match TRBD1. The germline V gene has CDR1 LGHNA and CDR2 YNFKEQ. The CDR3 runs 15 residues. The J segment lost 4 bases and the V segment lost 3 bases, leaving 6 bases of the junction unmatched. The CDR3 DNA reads TGTGCCAGCAGCCAGGAACAGGGGGCCGGCTATGGCTACACCTTC. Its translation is CASSQEQGAGYGYTF.

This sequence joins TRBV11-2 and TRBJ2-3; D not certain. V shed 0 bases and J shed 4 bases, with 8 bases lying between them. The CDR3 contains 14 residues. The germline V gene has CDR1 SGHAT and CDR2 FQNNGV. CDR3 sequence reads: CASSLDRSPDTQYF. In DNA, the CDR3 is TGTGCCAGCAGCTTAGATCGTAGCCCAGATACGCAGTATTTT.

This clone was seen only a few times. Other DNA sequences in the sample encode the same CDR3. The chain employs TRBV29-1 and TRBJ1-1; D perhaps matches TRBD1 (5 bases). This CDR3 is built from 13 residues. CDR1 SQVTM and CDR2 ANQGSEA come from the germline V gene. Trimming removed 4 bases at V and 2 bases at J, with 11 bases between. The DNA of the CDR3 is TGCAGCGTTGGGCAGGGACTTAACACTGAAGCTTTCTTT. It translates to CSVGQGLNTEAFF.